The entry below gives a single TCR beta chain sequence along with its context. Its antigen is unknown. The entry originates in a study of T cell responses to AZD1222 COVID-19 vaccine. Study results and caveats: Spike-specific TCR breadth rose after two AZD1222 doses, and depth rose as well. Nearly half of spike-specific TCRs reportedly target variant regions that are unmutated in the B.1.351 and B.1.1.7 variants. Across spike, vaccine-associated CD4 TCRs were found, dominant at 160-218 and 743-854. Repertoire sampling happened only post peak T cell response.

The data were produced by immunoSEQ multiplex PCR, yet TCRdb's version contains in-frame clones alone and is incomplete. The table shows about 120,000 clones, with 85% to 90% occurring only once. Germline assignment: CDR1 SQVTM and CDR2 ANQGSEA. The CDR3 has 12 residues. With 3 bases removed from V and 8 bases from J, the gap between germline ends came to 11 bases. This clonotype originated in an adult in good health. This rearrangement joins TRBV29-1 to TRBJ2-1; perhaps TRBD2 as D (6 bases). This sample comprised peripheral blood, obtained on day 0 of AZD1222 vaccination. The CDR3 sequence is CSVDGTADEQFF. The CDR3 region has the DNA TGCAGCGTTGACGGGACTGCCGATGAGCAGTTCTTC.